These 5 T cell receptor beta chains came from one sample sequenced in a study of a mutant IDH1 vaccine in newly diagnosed glioma. Measured with immunoSEQ multiplex PCR; TCRdb has only the in-frame clones, and not every one. The repertoire consists of approximately 56,000 clones, with over 70% occurring once and the leading ten covering 5% to 6.5%. No antigens are known for them. Specified time point: week 47, end of study. Vaccine doses each comprised 300 ug of mutant IDH1 20-mer peptide, with topical imiquimod. The source was PBMCs, collected from a glioma patient whose treatment included an IDH1 peptide vaccine. The receptors originated from a man between 45 and 60 years old with glioma.

The chain joins TRBV29-1 to TRBJ2-7; 7 positions match TRBD2. Germline V gives CDR1 SQVTM, CDR2 ANQGSEA. The CDR3 contains 12 residues. Losses at the gene ends were 3 bases for V and 3 bases for J; bases not matched to a gene: 2. The chain's CDR3 is CSVDQRGYEQYF. In DNA, the CDR3 is TGCAGCGTTGACCAGCGGGGCTACGAGCAGTACTTC.

The chain has TRBV4-3 and TRBJ1-4; a possible D gene is TRBD1 (5 bases). Germline CDR1 LGHNA, CDR2 YSLEER. Deletions cut 3 bases from V and 6 bases from J, with 17 bases between. This CDR3 is built from 16 residues. This CDR3 is CASSQERGGRHEKLFF. For the CDR3, the DNA is TGCGCCAGCAGCCAGGAACGGGGGGGACGACATGAAAAACTGTTTTTT.

This rearrangement joins TRBV6-1 to TRBJ1-5; possibly TRBD1 for D (6 bases). This CDR3 is 16 amino acids long. Trimming pared 0 bases from V and 0 bases from J, leaving 9 bases between. Germline V gene data show CDR1 as MNHNS and CDR2 as SASEGT. The CDR3 region has the DNA TGTGCCAGCAGTGAAGCGAGGGGGGCTAGCAATCAGCCCCAGCATTTT. Amino acids: CASSEARGASNQPQHF.

The chain links TRBV6-5 to TRBJ1-5; D not resolved. The V end lost 6 bases, the J end lost 4 bases, and 13 bases lay between the germline ends. This CDR3 has 14 residues. Germline CDR1 is MNHEY and CDR2 is SVGAGI. CDR3 coding DNA: TGTGCCAGCAGCCCCCTCGATGGGAATCAGCCCCAGCATTTT. Translating it yields CASSPLDGNQPQHF.

This clone occurred once. The chain links TRBV9 to TRBJ2-5; possible D gene TRBD1, 5 bases. V lost 0 bases and J lost 10, with 13 bases in between. The CDR3 length is 13 residues. The germline CDR1 and CDR2 sequences are SGDLS and YYNGEE. The CDR3, as DNA: TGTGCCAGCAGCGTAGCAGACAGTCCAGACCAGTACTTC. Its protein is CASSVADSPDQYF.